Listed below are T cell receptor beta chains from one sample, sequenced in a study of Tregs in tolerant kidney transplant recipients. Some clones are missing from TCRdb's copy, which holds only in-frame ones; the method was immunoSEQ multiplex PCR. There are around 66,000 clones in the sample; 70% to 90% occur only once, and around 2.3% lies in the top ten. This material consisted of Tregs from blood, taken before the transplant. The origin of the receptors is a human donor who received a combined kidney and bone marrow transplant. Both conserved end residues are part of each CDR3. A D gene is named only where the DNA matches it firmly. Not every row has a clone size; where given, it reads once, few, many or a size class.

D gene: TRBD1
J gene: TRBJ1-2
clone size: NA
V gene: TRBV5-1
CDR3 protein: CARSLGQGGGYTF

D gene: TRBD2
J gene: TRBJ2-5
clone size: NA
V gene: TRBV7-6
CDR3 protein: CASSLVALAGPQETQYF

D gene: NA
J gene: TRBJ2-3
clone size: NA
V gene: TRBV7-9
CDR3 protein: CASSTDTQYF

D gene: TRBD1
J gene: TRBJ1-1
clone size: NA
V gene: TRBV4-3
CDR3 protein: CASSQEGGKGTEAFF

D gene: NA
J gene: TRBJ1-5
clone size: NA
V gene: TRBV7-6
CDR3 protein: CASSFQNQPQHF

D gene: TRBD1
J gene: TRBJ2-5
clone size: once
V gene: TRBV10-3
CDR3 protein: CAIRPGTGSQETQYF

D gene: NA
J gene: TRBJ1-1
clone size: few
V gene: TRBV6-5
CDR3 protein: CASSARGENTEAFF

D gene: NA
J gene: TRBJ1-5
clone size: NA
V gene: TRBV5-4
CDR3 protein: CASSRDRNQPQHF

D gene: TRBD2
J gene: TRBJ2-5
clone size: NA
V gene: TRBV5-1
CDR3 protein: CASSPVAGVGQETQYF

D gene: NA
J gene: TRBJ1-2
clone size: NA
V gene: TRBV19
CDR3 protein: CASSLRDGANYGYTF

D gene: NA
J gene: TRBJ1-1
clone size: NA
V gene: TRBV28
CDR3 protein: CASSRTVEAFF

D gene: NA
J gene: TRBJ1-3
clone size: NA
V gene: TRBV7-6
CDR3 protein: CASSTDRGYSGNTIYF

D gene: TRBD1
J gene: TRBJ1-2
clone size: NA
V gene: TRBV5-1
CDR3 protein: CASSPSGGTNYGYTF

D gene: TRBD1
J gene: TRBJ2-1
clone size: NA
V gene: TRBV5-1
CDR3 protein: CASSLFGGQGNNGQFF

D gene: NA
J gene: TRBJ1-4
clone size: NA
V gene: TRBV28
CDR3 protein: CASSSPGGNNEKLFF

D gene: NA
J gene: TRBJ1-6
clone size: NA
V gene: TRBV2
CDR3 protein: CASTGVGVNVYNSPLHF

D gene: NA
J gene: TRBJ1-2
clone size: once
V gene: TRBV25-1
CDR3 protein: CASSTQIGGYTF

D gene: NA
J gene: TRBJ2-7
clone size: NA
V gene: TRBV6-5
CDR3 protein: CASSYSQGGYEQYF

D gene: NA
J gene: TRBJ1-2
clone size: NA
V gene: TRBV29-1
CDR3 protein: CSVLPVPGATNYGYTF

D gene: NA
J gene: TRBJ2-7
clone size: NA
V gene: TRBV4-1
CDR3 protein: CASSHPAESYEQYF

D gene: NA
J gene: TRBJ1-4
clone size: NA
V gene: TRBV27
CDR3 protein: CASSLRAGVVEKLFF

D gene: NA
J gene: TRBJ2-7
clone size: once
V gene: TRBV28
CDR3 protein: CASSLGGPYEQYF

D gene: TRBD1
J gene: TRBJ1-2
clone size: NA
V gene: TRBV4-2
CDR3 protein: CASSHTTGDGYTF

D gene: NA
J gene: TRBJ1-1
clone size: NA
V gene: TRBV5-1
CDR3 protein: CASSLGFEAFF